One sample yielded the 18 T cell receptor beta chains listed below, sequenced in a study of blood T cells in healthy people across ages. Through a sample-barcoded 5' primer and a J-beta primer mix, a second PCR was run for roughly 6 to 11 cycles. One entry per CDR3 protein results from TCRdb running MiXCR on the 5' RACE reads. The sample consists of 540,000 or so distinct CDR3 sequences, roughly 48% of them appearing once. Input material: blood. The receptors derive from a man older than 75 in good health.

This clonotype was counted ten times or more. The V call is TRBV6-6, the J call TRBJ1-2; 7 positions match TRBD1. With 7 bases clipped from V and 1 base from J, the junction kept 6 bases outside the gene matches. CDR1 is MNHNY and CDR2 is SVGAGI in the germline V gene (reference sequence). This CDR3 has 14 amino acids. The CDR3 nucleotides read TGTGCCAGCACCAGGGACAGTGATAACTATGGCTACACCTTC. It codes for CASTRDSDNYGYTF.

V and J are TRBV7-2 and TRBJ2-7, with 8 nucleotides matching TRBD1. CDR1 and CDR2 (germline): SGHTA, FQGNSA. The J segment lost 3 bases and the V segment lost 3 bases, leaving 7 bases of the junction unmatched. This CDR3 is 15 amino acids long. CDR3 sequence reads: CASSFGGQGNYEQYF. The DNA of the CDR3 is TGTGCCAGCAGCTTCGGAGGACAGGGAAACTACGAGCAGTACTTC.

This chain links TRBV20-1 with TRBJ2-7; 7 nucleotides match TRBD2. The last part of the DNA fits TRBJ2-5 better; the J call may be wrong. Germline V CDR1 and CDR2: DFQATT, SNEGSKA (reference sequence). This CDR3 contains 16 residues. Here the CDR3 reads CSASAELAVEIETQYF. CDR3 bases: TGCAGTGCCTCCGCCGAGCTAGCGGTAGAAATAGAGACCCAGTACTTC.

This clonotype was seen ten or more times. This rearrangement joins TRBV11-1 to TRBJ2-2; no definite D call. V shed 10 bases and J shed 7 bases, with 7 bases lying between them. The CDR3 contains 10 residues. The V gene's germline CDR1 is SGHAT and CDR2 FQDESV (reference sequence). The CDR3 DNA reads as TGTGCCACCCAACGCGGGGAGCTGTTTTTT. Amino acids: CATQRGELFF.

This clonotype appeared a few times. CDR3 amino acids: CSVVRGAPTGELFF. CDR3 nucleotide sequence: TGCAGCGTTGTGCGGGGGGCCCCCACCGGGGAGCTGTTTTTT. V is TRBV29-1 and J is TRBJ2-2, with 8 bases identical to TRBD2. In germline, CDR1 is SQVTM, CDR2 ANQGSEA. With 4 bases clipped from V and 4 bases from J, the junction kept 5 bases outside the gene matches. The CDR3 covers 14 residues.

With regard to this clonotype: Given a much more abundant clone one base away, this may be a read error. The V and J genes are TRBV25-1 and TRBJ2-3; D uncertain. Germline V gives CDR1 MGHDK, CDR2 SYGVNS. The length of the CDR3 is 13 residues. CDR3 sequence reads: CASSDTLADMQYF. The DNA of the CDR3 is TGTGCCAGCAGCGATACACTCGCAGATATGCAGTATTTT.

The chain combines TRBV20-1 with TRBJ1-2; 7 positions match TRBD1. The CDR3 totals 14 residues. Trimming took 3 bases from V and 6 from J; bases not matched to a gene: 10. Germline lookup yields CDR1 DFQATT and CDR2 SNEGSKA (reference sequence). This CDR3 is CSASRNQGDDGYTF. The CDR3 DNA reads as TGCAGTGCTAGCCGGAACCAGGGGGACGATGGCTACACCTTC.

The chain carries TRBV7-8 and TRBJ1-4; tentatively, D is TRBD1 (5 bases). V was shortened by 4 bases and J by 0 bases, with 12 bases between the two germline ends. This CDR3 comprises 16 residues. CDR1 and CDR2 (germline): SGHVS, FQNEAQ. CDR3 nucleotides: TGTGCCAGCAGCTGGGGCCCGGAAGCAACTAATGAAAAACTGTTTTTT. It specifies CASSWGPEATNEKLFF.

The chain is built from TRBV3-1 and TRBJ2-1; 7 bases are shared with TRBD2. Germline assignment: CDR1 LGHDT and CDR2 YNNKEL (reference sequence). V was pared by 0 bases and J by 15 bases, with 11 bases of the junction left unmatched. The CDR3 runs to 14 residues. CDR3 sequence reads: CASSQDTSGVRLFF. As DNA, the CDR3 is TGTGCCAGCAGCCAAGATACCAGCGGGGTGCGTCTGTTCTTC.

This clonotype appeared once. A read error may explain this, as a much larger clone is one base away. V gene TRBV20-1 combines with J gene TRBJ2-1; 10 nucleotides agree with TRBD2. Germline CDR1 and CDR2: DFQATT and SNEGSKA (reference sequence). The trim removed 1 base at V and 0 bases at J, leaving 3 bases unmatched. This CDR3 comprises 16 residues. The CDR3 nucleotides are TGCAGTGCTAGAGCCAGCGGGAGGGACTCCTACAATGAGCAGTTCTTC. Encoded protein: CSARASGRDSYNEQFF.

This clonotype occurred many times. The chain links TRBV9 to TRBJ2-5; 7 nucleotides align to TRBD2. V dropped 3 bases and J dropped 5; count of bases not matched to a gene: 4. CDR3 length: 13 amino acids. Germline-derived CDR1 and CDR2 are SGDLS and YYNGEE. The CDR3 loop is CASSGDYWETQYF. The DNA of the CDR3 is TGTGCCAGCAGCGGGGACTACTGGGAGACCCAGTACTTC.

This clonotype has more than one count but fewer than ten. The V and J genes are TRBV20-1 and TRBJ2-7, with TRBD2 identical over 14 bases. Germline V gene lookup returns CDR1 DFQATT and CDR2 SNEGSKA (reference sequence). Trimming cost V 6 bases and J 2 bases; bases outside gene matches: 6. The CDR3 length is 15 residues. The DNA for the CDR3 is TGCAGTGCAACGACTAGCGGGAGGGAAACCTACGAGCAGTACTTC. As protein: CSATTSGRETYEQYF.

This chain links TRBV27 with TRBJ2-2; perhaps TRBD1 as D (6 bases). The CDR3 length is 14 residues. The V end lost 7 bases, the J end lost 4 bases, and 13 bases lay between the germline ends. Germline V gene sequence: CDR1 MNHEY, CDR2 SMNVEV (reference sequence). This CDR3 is CASMYRASTGELFF. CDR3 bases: TGTGCCAGCATGTACAGGGCTTCCACCGGGGAGCTGTTTTTT.

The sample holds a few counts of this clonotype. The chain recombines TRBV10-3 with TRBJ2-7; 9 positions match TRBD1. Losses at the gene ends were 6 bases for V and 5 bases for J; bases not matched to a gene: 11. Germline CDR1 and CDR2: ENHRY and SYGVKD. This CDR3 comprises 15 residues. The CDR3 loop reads CAIRSRGTGFHEQYF. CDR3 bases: TGTGCCATCAGATCACGCGGGACAGGGTTTCACGAGCAGTACTTC.

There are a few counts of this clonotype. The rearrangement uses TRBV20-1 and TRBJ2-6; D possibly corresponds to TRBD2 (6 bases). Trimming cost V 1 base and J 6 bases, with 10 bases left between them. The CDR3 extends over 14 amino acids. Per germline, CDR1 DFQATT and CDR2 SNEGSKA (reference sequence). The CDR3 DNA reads TGCAGTGCTAGAGGTCGCGGGACGGCCAACGTCCTGACTTTC. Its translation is CSARGRGTANVLTF.

The CDR3 protein is CASSYGTGEINYGYTF. The DNA for the CDR3 is TGCGCCAGCAGCTACGGGACAGGGGAAATTAACTATGGCTACACCTTC. The rearrangement links TRBV5-1 to TRBJ1-2, with TRBD1 matching over 10 bases. The CDR3 length is 16 residues. The V and J ends lost 3 bases and 1 base, in that order; junction bases with no gene match: 6. CDR1 is SGHRS, CDR2 YFSETQ, per germline.

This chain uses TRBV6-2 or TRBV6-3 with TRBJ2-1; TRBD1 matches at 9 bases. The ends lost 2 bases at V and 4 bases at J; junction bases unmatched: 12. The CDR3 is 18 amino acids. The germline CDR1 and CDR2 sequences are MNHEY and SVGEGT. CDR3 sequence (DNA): TGTGCCAGCAGTTACGTTTTGCCGGGACAGGGTATTTACAATGAGCAGTTCTTC. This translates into CASSYVLPGQGIYNEQFF.

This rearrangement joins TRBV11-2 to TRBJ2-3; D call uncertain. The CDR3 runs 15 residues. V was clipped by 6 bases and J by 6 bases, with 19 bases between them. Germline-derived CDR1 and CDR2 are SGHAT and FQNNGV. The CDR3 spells CASRTEGRKKDTQYF. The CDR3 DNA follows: TGTGCCAGCAGAACAGAAGGTCGAAAGAAGGATACGCAGTATTTT.